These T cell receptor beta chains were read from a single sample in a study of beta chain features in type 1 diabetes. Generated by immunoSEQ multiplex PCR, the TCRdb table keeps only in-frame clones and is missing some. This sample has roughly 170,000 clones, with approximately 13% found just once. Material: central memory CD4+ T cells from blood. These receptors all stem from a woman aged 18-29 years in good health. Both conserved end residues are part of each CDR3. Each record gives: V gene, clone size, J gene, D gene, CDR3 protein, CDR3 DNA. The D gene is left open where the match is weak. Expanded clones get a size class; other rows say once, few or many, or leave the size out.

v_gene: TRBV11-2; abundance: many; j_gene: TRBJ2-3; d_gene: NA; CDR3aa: CASSFLLGDGTDTQYF; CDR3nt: TGTGCCAGCAGCTTTCTCCTGGGAGACGGCACAGATACGCAGTATTTT
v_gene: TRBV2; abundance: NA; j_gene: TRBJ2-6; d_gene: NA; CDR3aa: CASAASGANVLTF; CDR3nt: TGTGCCAGCGCTGCGTCTGGGGCCAACGTCCTGACTTTC
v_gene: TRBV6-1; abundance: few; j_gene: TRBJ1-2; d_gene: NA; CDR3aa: CASSEGTANYGYTF; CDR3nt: TGTGCCAGCAGTGAAGGTACAGCTAACTATGGCTACACCTTC
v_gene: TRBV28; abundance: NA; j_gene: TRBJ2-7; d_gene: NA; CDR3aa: CASRSHSSSYEQYF; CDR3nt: TGTGCCAGCAGGAGCCACTCGAGCTCCTACGAGCAGTACTTC
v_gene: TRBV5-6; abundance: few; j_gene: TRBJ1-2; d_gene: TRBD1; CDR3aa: CASSFGQGGYGYTF; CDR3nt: TGTGCCAGCAGTTTCGGACAGGGGGGCTATGGCTACACCTTC
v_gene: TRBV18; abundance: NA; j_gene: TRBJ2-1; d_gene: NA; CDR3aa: CASSPPAAYNEQFF; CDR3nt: TGTGCCAGCTCACCCCCTGCAGCGTACAATGAGCAGTTCTTC
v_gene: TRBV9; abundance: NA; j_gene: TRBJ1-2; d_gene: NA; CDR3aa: CASSPNRQNGYTF; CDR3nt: TGTGCCAGCAGCCCAAATAGACAGAATGGCTACACCTTC
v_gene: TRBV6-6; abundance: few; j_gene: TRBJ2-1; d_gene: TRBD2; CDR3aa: CASRRAGEQFF; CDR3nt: TGTGCCAGCAGACGAGCGGGAGAGCAGTTCTTC
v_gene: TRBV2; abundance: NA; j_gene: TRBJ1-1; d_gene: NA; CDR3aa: CASSAEGQAFF; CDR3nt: TGTGCCAGCAGTGCGGAGGGACAAGCTTTCTTT
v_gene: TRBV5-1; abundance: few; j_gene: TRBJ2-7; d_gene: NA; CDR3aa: CASSAIGGGSVRYEQYF; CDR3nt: TGCGCCAGCAGCGCAATTGGAGGGGGCTCCGTTCGGTACGAGCAGTACTTC
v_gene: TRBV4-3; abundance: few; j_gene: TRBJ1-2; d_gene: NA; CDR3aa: CASRASRTGSGYTF; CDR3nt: TGCGCCAGCCGTGCCTCGAGAACAGGTTCTGGCTACACCTTC
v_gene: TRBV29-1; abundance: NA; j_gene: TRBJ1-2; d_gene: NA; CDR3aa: CSVEMGRAGYTF; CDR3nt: TGCAGCGTTGAAATGGGGAGGGCTGGCTACACCTTC
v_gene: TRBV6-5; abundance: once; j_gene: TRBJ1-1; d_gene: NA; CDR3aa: CASSYYRANTEAFF; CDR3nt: TGTGCCAGCAGTTACTACAGGGCGAACACTGAAGCTTTCTTT
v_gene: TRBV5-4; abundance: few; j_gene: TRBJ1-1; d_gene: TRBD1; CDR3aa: CASSLTDREGTEAFF; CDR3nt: TGTGCCAGCAGCTTGACGGACAGGGAGGGCACTGAAGCTTTCTTT
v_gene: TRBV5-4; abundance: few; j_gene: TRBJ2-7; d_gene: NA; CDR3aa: CASNFGGRTVRTYEQYF; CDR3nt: TGTGCCAGCAACTTTGGAGGAAGGACAGTGAGAACCTACGAGCAGTACTTC
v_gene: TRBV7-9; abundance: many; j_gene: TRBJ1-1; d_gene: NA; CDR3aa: CASSLGIDWLRQEDTEAFF; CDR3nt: TGTGCCAGCAGCTTAGGGATAGACTGGCTGAGACAGGAAGACACTGAAGCTTTCTTT
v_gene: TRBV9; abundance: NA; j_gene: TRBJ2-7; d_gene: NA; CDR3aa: CASSVVGRTYEQYF; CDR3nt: TGTGCCAGCAGCGTAGTGGGCAGGACCTACGAGCAGTACTTC
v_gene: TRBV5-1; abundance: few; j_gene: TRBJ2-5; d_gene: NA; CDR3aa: CASSLRVQGGSETQYF; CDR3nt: TGCGCCAGCAGCTTGCGTGTACAGGGAGGGTCAGAGACCCAGTACTTC
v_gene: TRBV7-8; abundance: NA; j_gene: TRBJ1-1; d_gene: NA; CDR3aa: CASSLERVRAEAFF; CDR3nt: TGTGCCAGCAGCTTAGAGAGGGTTCGGGCTGAAGCTTTCTTT
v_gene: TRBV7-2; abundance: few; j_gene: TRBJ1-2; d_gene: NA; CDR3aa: CASRPGGYGYTF; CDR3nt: TGTGCCAGCAGGCCCGGAGGCTATGGCTACACCTTC
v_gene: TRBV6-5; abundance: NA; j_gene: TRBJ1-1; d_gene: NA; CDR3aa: CASRPGQTFAESFF; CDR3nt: TGTGCCAGCAGACCAGGACAGACCTTTGCTGAGTCTTTCTTT
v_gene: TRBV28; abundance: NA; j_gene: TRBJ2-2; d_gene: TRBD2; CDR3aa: CASSSTGTRDTGELFF; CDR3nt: TGTGCCAGCAGTTCAACCGGGACTAGGGACACCGGGGAGCTGTTTTTT
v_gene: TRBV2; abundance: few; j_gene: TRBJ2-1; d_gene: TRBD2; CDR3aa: CASRERLATSSYNEQFF; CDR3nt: TGTGCCAGCAGAGAAAGACTAGCGACGAGCTCCTACAATGAGCAGTTCTTC
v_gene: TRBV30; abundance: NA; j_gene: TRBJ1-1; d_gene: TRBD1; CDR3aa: CAWSVRTGRWSEAFF; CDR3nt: TGTGCCTGGAGTGTAAGGACAGGGCGGTGGAGTGAAGCTTTCTTT
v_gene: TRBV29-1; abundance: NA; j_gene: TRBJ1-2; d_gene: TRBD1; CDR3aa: CSVEEWWDRGIHGYTF; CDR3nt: TGCAGCGTTGAAGAGTGGTGGGACAGGGGAATCCATGGCTACACCTTC
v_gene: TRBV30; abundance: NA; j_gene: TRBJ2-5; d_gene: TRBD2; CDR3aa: CAWGLAGAGETQYF; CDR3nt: TGTGCCTGGGGACTAGCGGGAGCGGGGGAGACCCAGTACTTC
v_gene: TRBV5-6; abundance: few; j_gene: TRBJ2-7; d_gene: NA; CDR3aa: CASSSRGRAGRDEQYF; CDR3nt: TGTGCCAGCAGCTCCCGTGGTCGGGCGGGAAGGGACGAGCAGTACTTC
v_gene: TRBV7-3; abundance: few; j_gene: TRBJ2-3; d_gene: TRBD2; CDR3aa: CASSLLRGSGIAHTQYF; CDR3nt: TGTGCCAGCAGCTTACTCCGCGGTAGCGGGATAGCTCATACGCAGTATTTT
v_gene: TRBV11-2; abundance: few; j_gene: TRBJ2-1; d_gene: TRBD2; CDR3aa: CASSRPGLAVEQFF; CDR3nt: TGTGCCAGCAGCCGCCCGGGACTAGCAGTTGAGCAGTTCTTC
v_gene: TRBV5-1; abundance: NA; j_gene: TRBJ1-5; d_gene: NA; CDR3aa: CASSLLPGSEQPQHF; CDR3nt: TGCGCCAGCAGCTTGTTGCCAGGGTCGGAGCAGCCCCAGCATTTT
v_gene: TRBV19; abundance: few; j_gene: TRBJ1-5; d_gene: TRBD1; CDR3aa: CASTDRVSDQPQHF; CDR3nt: TGTGCCAGTACCGACAGGGTAAGCGATCAGCCCCAGCATTTT
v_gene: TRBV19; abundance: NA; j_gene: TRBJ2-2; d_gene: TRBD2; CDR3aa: CASSPGLDWVNTGELFF; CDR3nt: TGTGCCAGTAGCCCTGGACTAGATTGGGTGAACACCGGGGAGCTGTTTTTT
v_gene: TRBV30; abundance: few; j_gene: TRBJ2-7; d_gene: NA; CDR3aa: CAWSAGTNYEQYF; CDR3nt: TGTGCCTGGAGCGCCGGGACAAACTACGAGCAGTACTTC
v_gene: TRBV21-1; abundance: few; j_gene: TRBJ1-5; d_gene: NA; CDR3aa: CASIRGGSGHQPQHF; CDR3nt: TGTGCCAGCATCCGCGGGGGTTCTGGCCATCAGCCCCAGCATTTT
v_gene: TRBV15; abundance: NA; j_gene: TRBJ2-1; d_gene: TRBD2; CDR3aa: CATSRDRSAGVYNEQFF; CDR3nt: TGTGCCACCAGCAGAGATAGGTCAGCGGGAGTCTACAATGAGCAGTTCTTC
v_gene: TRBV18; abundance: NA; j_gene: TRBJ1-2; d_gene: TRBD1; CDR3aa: CASSPGGTGVGYTF; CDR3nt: TGTGCCAGCTCACCAGGCGGGACAGGAGTTGGCTACACCTTC
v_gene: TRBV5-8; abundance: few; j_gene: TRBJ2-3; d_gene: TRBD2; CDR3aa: CASSLGGGITDTQYF; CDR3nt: TGTGCCAGCAGCCTCGGGGGGGGAATAACAGATACGCAGTATTTT
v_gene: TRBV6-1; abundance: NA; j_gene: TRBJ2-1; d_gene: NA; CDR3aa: CASSEARYPSYNEQFF; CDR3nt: TGTGCCAGCAGTGAAGCCAGGTACCCCTCCTACAATGAGCAGTTCTTC
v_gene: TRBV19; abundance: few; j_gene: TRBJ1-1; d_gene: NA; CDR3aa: CASSWEGNTEAFF; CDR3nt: TGTGCCAGTAGTTGGGAGGGGAACACTGAAGCTTTCTTT
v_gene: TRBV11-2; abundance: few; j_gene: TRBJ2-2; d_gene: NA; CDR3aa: CASSFKTQNTGELFF; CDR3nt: TGTGCCAGCAGCTTTAAGACTCAGAACACCGGGGAGCTGTTTTTT
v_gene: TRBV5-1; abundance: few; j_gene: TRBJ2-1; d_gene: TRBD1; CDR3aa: CASRRGQGFYNEQFF; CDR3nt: TGCGCCAGCAGGAGGGGACAGGGGTTTTACAATGAGCAGTTCTTC